Reported below is one T cell receptor beta chain. Its antigen is currently unknown. This sample is part of a study of vaccination and CD4 T cells after COVID-19. Study overall: The makeup of the convalescents was six males and four females, two of them Hispanic.

Treatment noted: roughly 11-day PBMC culture with coronavirus spike peptide pools or control peptides (ViraFEST assay). Half the medium was replaced with fresh IL-2 medium on days 3 and 7. Germline-derived CDR1 and CDR2 are DFQATT and SNEGSKA (reference sequence). This CDR3 is 15 amino acids long. V dropped 7 bases and J dropped 3 bases, with 19 bases sitting between them. CD4+ T cells that had been cultured provided DNA sequenced with the Oncomine TCR Beta short-read assay. Cultures of CD4+ T cells served as the source for extracting genomic DNA. TCRdb ran MiXCR on the PCR reads and lists one entry per CDR3 protein. The sample consists of tens of thousands of distinct CDR3 sequences, around two thirds of them appearing once.

The chain couples TRBV20-1 to TRBJ2-1; no reliable D call. This clonotype was obtained from a human donor who had recovered from COVID-19. Sequences were obtained from CD4+ T cells from blood, cultured in vitro. In DNA form, the CDR3 reads TGCAGTGTCGATGCAACGACGAAGTTCTACAATGAGCAGTTCTTC. As protein: CSVDATTKFYNEQFF.